This T cell receptor (beta chain) stems from a study of blood T cell repertoires in COVID-19 (dated by TCRdb to 2019 to 2021). Background on the whole study: The collaborator samples originated in the United States, Italy and Spain and spanned the acute and convalescent phases of COVID-19. Sample metadata almost always included a de-identified subject ID, COVID-19 status, age in years and sex. The prospective study material was composed of cDNA or gDNA derived from T cells, B-cell-depleted T cells, or PBMCs. Samples came from the ongoing ImmuneRACE study (first 160 participants) plus 1,254 subjects from 6 global collaborators. A freely available public database, intended as a resource for researchers studying the immune response to SARS-CoV-2, is where the repertoires were released. Where available, HLA class I and class II types were obtained from metadata supplied by the sample provider rather than from assay-based typing. The dataset comprised deeply sampled blood TCRbeta repertoires from subjects exposed to, actively infected with, or recovered from COVID-19.

Whole blood was collected in K2EDTA tubes by collaborating institutions according to the institutions' own protocols. For TCRbeta analysis, collaborators shipped samples as frozen whole blood, isolated PBMCs, or DNA extracted from either of those sample types. The investigation overall reported the following: The quantity of clinical and demographic metadata differed by source and by participant and was supplied without curation.

On this clone itself: Its antigen is still unknown. Base qualities are not at hand, and no much larger clone is one base apart. Other DNA sequences from this sample encode an identical CDR3 as well.

Sequences SGHDT (CDR1) and YYEEEE (CDR2) are obtained from the germline V gene. Taken from cysteine to phenylalanine, the CDR3 has 12 residues. Left in the record is the CDR3 DNA by itself, 36 bases read in frame from the first base. V gives up 4 bases and J gives up 3 bases, and the segment between their germline ends measures 8 bases. TCRbeta CDR3 regions were amplified from genomic DNA using the immunoSEQ Assay, a bias-controlled multiplex PCR. Per the original workflow: Nucleated cell counts per sample were estimated from amplification of reference gene primers within the assay. Sequence reads were collapsed and filtered to measure the absolute abundance of every unique TCRbeta CDR3 rearrangement. For each sample, productive Simpson clonality was calculated as the square root of Simpson's diversity index over productive rearrangements. TCRdb limited this immuneACCESS table to in-frame rearrangements with V and J called. A share of clones is missing; checked studies link under half to unresolved V genes, and the rest is unexplained. V and J calls and clone size are those listed in that table; D and trimming were worked out from the DNA. Recorded for this sample are around 94,000 clones; about 80% of them occurred a single time. Of the sample, about 6.3% falls within the top ten clones.

The specimen was peripheral blood. The chain links TRBV5-6 with TRBJ2-7; TRBD1 is a weak D gene call, 6 bases matching. The sequence was collected from a man between 60 and 75 years old with acute or convalescent COVID-19. The sequenced DNA is TGTGCCAGCAGCCCACAGGGCTACGAGCAGTACTTC. This yields the protein CASSPQGYEQYF.